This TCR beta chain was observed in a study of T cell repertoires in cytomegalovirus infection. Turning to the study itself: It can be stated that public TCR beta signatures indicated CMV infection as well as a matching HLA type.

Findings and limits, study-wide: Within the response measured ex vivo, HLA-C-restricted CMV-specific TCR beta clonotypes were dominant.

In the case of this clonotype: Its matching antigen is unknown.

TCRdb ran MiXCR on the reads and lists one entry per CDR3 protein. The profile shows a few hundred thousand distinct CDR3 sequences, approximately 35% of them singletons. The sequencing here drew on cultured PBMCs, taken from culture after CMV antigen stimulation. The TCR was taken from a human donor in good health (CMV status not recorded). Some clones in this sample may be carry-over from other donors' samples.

The CDR3 region is CASSHVRVTEQFF. For the CDR3, the DNA is TGCGCCAGCAGCCACGTACGAGTCACTGAGCAGTTCTTC. V and J are TRBV4-3 and TRBJ2-1; D is uncertain. Germline V gene sequence: CDR1 LGHNA, CDR2 YSLEER. The V end was cut by 3 bases, the J end by 9 bases, with 12 bases between. The CDR3 has 13 amino acids.